Listed here is a single T cell receptor beta chain. This receptor's antigen is unknown. No base qualities exist here, and no much larger clone lies one base off it. These data belong to a study of T cells after posttransplantation cyclophosphamide (dated by TCRdb to 2016 to 2018). About the investigation overall: Using TRB sequencing, the study followed how the T cell repertoire rebuilt after myeloablative bone marrow transplantation with posttransplantation cyclophosphamide given as GVHD prophylaxis. Public TRB sequences were searched against a database of over 3,000 sequences associated with responses to pathogens, tumor antigens, self-antigens and alloantigens. Blood from every one of the approximately 37 PTCy patients who had 1-year posttransplant specimens underwent TRB sequencing. In 3 patients, TRB sequencing was also performed on up to about 3 more blood samples taken 2 to 5.2 years after transplant, and in 4 patients, pretransplant blood was also TRB-sequenced. TRA and TRB clonality were tightly correlated in 9 samples, so subsequent TCR analyses focused on TRB only. Antigen receptor sequencing covered samples from a few dozen PTCy-treated patients and 16 of their related bone marrow donors. Beyond this particular receptor, the publication reports: The TRB repertoires of T cells infiltrating skin or GI tract showed only limited overlap with the TRB repertoires of T cells in blood. At 1-2 months, donor-recipient similarity was low but rose over the first year, and the later blood repertoires were often dominated by donor CD8+ memory clones. Across a few dozen patients, TRB clonality was highly associated with recipient CMV seropositivity and CMV reactivation, and diversity in PTCy patients was similar to diversity in CNI/methotrexate controls.

V and J are truncated by 8 bases and 0 bases respectively, leaving an intervening sequence of 14 bases. CDR1 MNHNS and CDR2 SASEGT are derived from the germline V gene. The CDR3 spans 15 residues, from the cysteine through the phenylalanine. Only the CDR3 DNA is retained, 45 bases long and in frame from the first base. TRB sequencing used genomic DNA with the immunoSEQ assay at survey resolution or the hsTCRB kit. As for the authors' bioinformatics: The immunoSEQ software handled initial read processing, and the LymphoSeq R package was used for repertoire analyses. Clonality was calculated as 1 minus normalized Shannon entropy, and the Gini coefficient was also calculated for each TRB dataset. Phenotypes of unsorted samples were inferred by mapping TRB sequences from sorted subsets of the recipient or donor onto unsorted samples of the same recipient. TCRdb retrieved this table from immuneACCESS and kept in-frame rearrangements only. Not all clones are present; in checked studies, unresolved V genes account for under half, and no reason is known for the remainder. The DNA gave D and trimming, while V, J and clone size come from that table. Present in this sample are roughly 19,000 clones, over 65% of which were seen just once. The biggest ten clones account for 27% of the sample.

Explained via the paper, the treatment or condition label denotes: high-dose cyclophosphamide on days +3 and +4 as single-agent GVHD prophylaxis. Patients in the PTCy group got busulfan and fludarabine conditioning, a marrow graft from a related or unrelated donor, and cyclophosphamide on days +3 and +4. The PTCy-treated patients were drawn from a prospective, multi-institutional clinical trial. Mononuclear cells from peripheral blood and bone marrow were separated by Ficoll-Hypaque density centrifugation and then cryopreserved. The material sequenced was PBMCs, taken after an allogeneic stem cell transplant with post-transplant cyclophosphamide. In this chain, TRBV6-1 is recombined with TRBJ2-1; the D gene is perhaps TRBD1, on 6 matching bases. This receptor was taken from a male patient between 25 and 40 years old who received an allogeneic stem cell transplant from a related donor, was CMV-positive, and had acute GVHD only. After transplantation, some T cells may belong to the graft donor instead of the recipient. The CDR3 reads CASRRTVSSYNEQFF. The DNA sequence is as follows: TGTGCCAGCCGCCGGACAGTTAGCTCCTACAATGAGCAGTTCTTC.